Below, 9 T cell receptor beta chains from the same sample are listed, as sequenced in a study of OX40 agonist ivuxolimab in advanced cancers. Sequencing was performed with immunoSEQ multiplex PCR; in TCRdb, only in-frame clones are kept and a portion is missing. The sample carries approximately 60,000 clones, approximately 86% recorded once. Material: CD4+ or CD8+ T cells sorted from blood, obtained in a trial of the OX40 agonist ivuxolimab. The receptors here all came from an adult with an advanced solid tumor such as melanoma, head and neck, liver or kidney cancer.

This clone showed up just a few times. V and J are TRBV5-5 and TRBJ2-2, with TRBD1 identical over 8 bases. The CDR3 has 16 amino acids. CDR1 SGHKS and CDR2 YYEKEE come from the germline V gene (reference sequence). The trim removed 2 bases at V and 0 bases at J, leaving 3 bases unmatched. CDR3 region: CASSFTGGANTGELFF. CDR3 nucleotide sequence: TGTGCCAGCAGCTTTACAGGGGGAGCGAACACCGGGGAGCTGTTTTTT.

This clone appeared a single time. The chain employs TRBV21-1 and TRBJ2-1; TRBD2 reflects the table's D call only, with no check against the DNA. TRBV21-1 is recorded as a pseudogene. This CDR3 spans 17 amino acids. The CDR3 DNA reads TGTGCCAGCAGCAAAGATAGCGGGAGGGCCCCCCACAATGAGCAGTTCTTC. This translates into CASSKDSGRAPHNEQFF.

V and J are TRBV30 and TRBJ2-7; D might be TRBD1 (6 bases). The CDR3 length is 13 residues. Trimming pared 4 bases from V and 3 bases from J, leaving 13 bases between. From germline, CDR1 is GTSNPN and CDR2 SVGIG (reference sequence). The CDR3 nucleotides read TGTGCCTGGATGCACAGGGCGGGCTACGAGCAGTACTTC. Amino acid sequence: CAWMHRAGYEQYF.

This sequence joins TRBV7-3 and TRBJ2-1; 7 nucleotides match TRBD2. From germline, CDR1 is SGHTA and CDR2 FQGTGA. The CDR3 contains 12 residues. J lost 13 bases, V lost 4 bases, and 7 bases had no gene match. The CDR3 DNA reads TGTGCCAGCAGCTCCCCTAGCGGAGACCAGTTCTTC. Translated, it gives CASSSPSGDQFF.

V and J are TRBV7-9 and TRBJ2-5, with 8 bases matching TRBD1. The CDR3 consists of 15 residues. V lost 2 bases and J lost 4; bases outside the gene matches: 6. Germline CDR1 and CDR2: SEHNR and FQNEAQ (reference sequence). The CDR3 loop is CASSLQGARGETQYF. CDR3 DNA sequence: TGTGCCAGCAGCTTACAGGGGGCAAGAGGAGAGACCCAGTACTTC.

This clone has a handful of counts. The chain couples TRBV9 to TRBJ2-5; TRBD2 is a possible D gene (6 bases). V dropped 0 bases and J dropped 3 bases, with 15 bases sitting between them. This CDR3 is built from 16 residues. From germline, CDR1 is SGDLS and CDR2 YYNGEE. The chain's CDR3 is CASSVGVSEREETQYF. For the CDR3, the DNA is TGTGCCAGCAGCGTAGGAGTATCGGAGCGGGAAGAGACCCAGTACTTC.

This chain uses TRBV9 with TRBJ2-1, with 12 bases matching TRBD2. Looked up from germline, CDR1 is SGDLS and CDR2 is YYNGEE. The J segment lost 4 bases and the V segment lost 4 bases, leaving 3 bases of the junction unmatched. The CDR3 is 15 amino acids. The DNA of the CDR3 is TGTGCCAGCAGCTATGGACTAGCGGGATACAATGAGCAGTTCTTC. Translation: CASSYGLAGYNEQFF.

The chain is built from TRBV30 and TRBJ2-3, with 7 bases aligning to TRBD2. In germline, CDR1 is GTSNPN, CDR2 SVGIG (reference sequence). The CDR3 is 17 residues long. The trim removed 4 bases at V and 3 bases at J, leaving 16 bases unmatched. CDR3 amino acids: CAWKRSRGGRGTDTQYF. The DNA for the CDR3 is TGTGCCTGGAAGCGTTCCCGGGGCGGGAGAGGGACAGATACGCAGTATTTT. The full variable domain, rest sourced from reference TRBV30 and TRBJ2-3, is SQTIHQWPATLVQPVGSPLSLECTVEGTSNPNLYWYRQAAGRGLQLLFYSVGIGQISSEVPQNLSASRPQDRQFILSSKKLLLSDSGFYLCAWKRSRGGRGTDTQYFGPGTRLTVL.

The chain links TRBV13 to TRBJ2-3; tentative D call: TRBD2 (5 bases). The CDR3 consists of 14 residues. Germline V CDR1 and CDR2: PRHDT, FYEKMQ (reference sequence). Deletions cut 5 bases from V and 0 bases from J, with 9 bases between. CDR3 amino acids: CASSRGRSTDTQYF. The DNA for the CDR3 is TGTGCCAGCAGCCGGGGAAGGAGCACAGATACGCAGTATTTT.